What follows are 20 T cell receptor beta chains derived from one specimen sequenced in a study of metastatic and nonmetastatic thyroid tumors. Through MiXCR, TCRdb re-clonotyped the PCR reads. The sample holds around 10,000 clones, approximately 12% seen once. No treatment of any kind had been given to any patient before thyroid surgery. Input material: blood. The receptors were gathered from a female donor with papillary thyroid cancer or a benign thyroid nodule (not recorded which). Some clones in this sample may be carry-over from other donors' samples.

This clone was observed at least ten times. J is TRBJ2-1 and V is TRBV12-3 or TRBV12-4; 7 nucleotides agree with TRBD2. This CDR3 region has 15 residues. Trimming at V came to 3 bases and at J to 9 bases, leaving 11 bases not matched to a gene. CDR3 amino acids: CASSFGGGVGGEQFF. The CDR3 DNA is TGTGCCAGCAGTTTTGGGGGGGGTGTTGGAGGTGAGCAGTTCTTC.

The J gene is TRBJ1-1, the V gene TRBV12-3 or TRBV12-4; 7 bases line up with TRBD1. V lost 6 bases, J lost 4 bases, and 8 bases stayed unmatched. The CDR3 is 14 amino acids. The CDR3 bases are TGTGCCAGCAGGCCAGGGGGAACGAGCACTGAAGCTTTCTTT. Amino acid sequence: CASRPGGTSTEAFF.

Note on this clone: The germline gene is not matched at one end of the junction; a read error may be the cause. The rearrangement links TRBV11-2 to TRBJ2-5; 10 bases fit TRBD1. The germline gives CDR1 SGHAT, CDR2 FQNNGV. The CDR3 runs to 13 residues. Here the CDR3 reads CASIRTGGETQYF. CDR3 nucleotides: TGTGCCAGCATCCGGACAGGGGGAGAGACCCAGTACTTT.

This clone was picked up many times. The chain uses TRBV6-6 and TRBJ1-5; 7 nucleotides match TRBD1. V was pared by 0 bases and J by 0 bases, with 2 bases of the junction left unmatched. The CDR3 length is 16 residues. Per the germline V gene, CDR1 is MNHNY and CDR2 is SVGAGI (reference sequence). The CDR3 DNA is TGTGCCAGCAGTTACTCGGGACAGCCTAGCAATCAGCCCCAGCATTTT. This encodes CASSYSGQPSNQPQHF.

By share, this clone counts as medium-sized. The chain uses TRBV3-1 and TRBJ2-7; possible D gene TRBD2, 6 bases. The V and J ends lost 5 bases and 4 bases respectively, with 12 bases between them. The length of the CDR3 is 13 residues. Germline CDR1 LGHDT, CDR2 YNNKEL (reference sequence). CDR3: CASSAGLRYEQYF. CDR3 coding DNA: TGTGCCAGCAGCGCGGGGCTAAGGTACGAGCAGTACTTC.

By frequency in the sample, this clone is medium-sized. V and J are TRBV12-3 or TRBV12-4 and TRBJ1-3, with 8 bases lining up with TRBD1. Trimming removed 7 bases from V and 8 bases from J; junction bases left unmatched: 10. The CDR3 is made up of 14 amino acids. The CDR3 reads CASNLLDRADTIYF. CDR3 in DNA: TGTGCCAGCAATCTCTTGGACAGGGCTGACACCATATATTTT.

The chain employs TRBV12-3 or TRBV12-4 and TRBJ2-3; no reliable D call. The CDR3 covers 15 residues. The V end was cut by 5 bases, the J end by 8 bases, with 20 bases between. CDR3 protein: CASSPLPPSGGTQYF. The CDR3 coding sequence is TGTGCCAGCAGTCCACTCCCTCCGTCCGGTGGTACGCAGTATTTT.

The V and J genes are TRBV2 and TRBJ2-1, with D maybe TRBD1 (6 bases). V shed 10 bases and J shed 6 bases, with 16 bases lying between them. Germline V lookup: CDR1 SNHLY, CDR2 FYNNEI. The CDR3 has 13 amino acids. The CDR3: CAMLQGRCNEQFF. The CDR3 DNA reads as TGTGCCATGCTACAGGGAAGGTGCAATGAGCAGTTCTTC.

Judged by abundance, this clone is medium-sized. The CDR3 is CASSQVLLDRVNNQPQHF. CDR3 nucleotide sequence: TGCGCCAGCAGCCAAGTCCTTCTGGACAGGGTTAACAATCAGCCCCAGCATTTT. The V gene is TRBV4-1, the J gene TRBJ1-5, with 8 bases lining up with TRBD1. There are 18 residues in the CDR3. V trimming: 1 base; J trimming: 3 bases; junction bases outside the gene matches: 11. The germline V gene encodes CDR1 MGHRA and CDR2 YSYEKL.

This clone was picked up a small number of times. CDR3 bases: TGTGCCAGCAGTTCTCCCTCGGGGGGGAATCAGCCCCAGCATTTT. This codes for CASSSPSGGNQPQHF. V usage is TRBV28 and J usage is TRBJ1-5, with a possible D match to TRBD1 (5 bases). Germline CDR1 and CDR2: MDHEN and SYDVKM. Trimming left V 4 bases short and J 4 bases short, with 14 bases between. The CDR3 sequence is 15 residues long.

By sample share, this clone is medium-sized. This chain joins TRBV12-3 or TRBV12-4 and TRBJ2-1, with D perhaps TRBD1 (6 bases). The CDR3 totals 13 residues. V gave up 1 base and J gave up 8 bases, with 9 bases separating them. The CDR3 DNA reads TGTGCCAGCAGTTTAGACAGGGACCATGAGCAGTTCTTC. As protein: CASSLDRDHEQFF.

This clone came up many times. A read error may produce the germline difference seen at one junction end. The chain employs TRBV7-7 and TRBJ2-2, with D uncertain. The CDR3 totals 16 residues. Germline-derived CDR1 and CDR2 are SSHAT and FNYEAQ (reference sequence). CDR3 sequence reads: CASSLAGLGGTGELFF. Written as DNA, the CDR3 is TGTGCTAGCAGCTTAGCTGGTTTGGGCGGCACCGGGGAGCTGTTTTTT.

Ten or more counts support this clone. The rearrangement links TRBV4-2 to TRBJ2-7; 8 positions match TRBD1. CDR1 is LGHNA, CDR2 YNFKEQ, per germline. CDR3 length equals 14 residues. After removal of 3 bases from V and 7 bases from J, the junction contained 8 bases not matched to a gene. The CDR3 region has the DNA TGTGCCAGCAGCCAGGAGGACAGGGTAGGGGAGCAGTACTTC. Residues: CASSQEDRVGEQYF.

The sample holds many counts of this clone. This chain connects TRBV10-3 to TRBJ1-1; D uncertain. The CDR3 has 14 amino acids. Germline V gene data show CDR1 as ENHRY and CDR2 as SYGVKD. Trimming left V 10 bases short and J 4 bases short, with 19 bases between. The CDR3 sequence: CATGLRGFGTEAFF. As DNA, the CDR3 is TGTGCCACCGGATTGAGAGGCTTCGGCACTGAAGCTTTCTTT.

The chain is built from TRBV20-1 and TRBJ2-3; D remains ambiguous. Looked up from germline, CDR1 is DFQATT and CDR2 is SNEGSKA (reference sequence). The CDR3 extends over 20 amino acids. V shed 6 bases and J shed 3 bases, with 34 bases lying between them. The CDR3 DNA reads as TGCAGTGCCCCCCGTCCCGGCCCCGATCTTATGGGGTGTTTTACAGATACGCAGTATTTT. It encodes CSAPRPGPDLMGCFTDTQYF.

This clone was seen at least ten times. The gene calls are TRBV19 and TRBJ1-1, with 8 bases lining up with TRBD1. The CDR3 totals 16 residues. The germline V gene encodes CDR1 LNHDA and CDR2 SQIVND (reference sequence). Trimming removed 5 bases from V and 1 base from J; junction bases left unmatched: 9. The CDR3 bases are TGTGCCAGTAGTCCCTCCCAGGGGGCTAGGAACACTGAAGCTTTCTTT. This gives the protein CASSPSQGARNTEAFF. Drawing the rest from reference TRBV19 and TRBJ1-1, the complete variable domain is DGGITQSPKYLFRKEGQNVTLSCEQNLNHDAMYWYRQDPGQGLRLIYYSQIVNDFQKGDIAEGYSVSREKKESFPLTVTSAQKNPTAFYLCASSPSQGARNTEAFFGQGTRLTVV.

In its sample, this clone ranks as medium-sized. The rearrangement joins TRBV6-1 to TRBJ1-4; 9 positions match TRBD1. The CDR3 totals 12 residues. Trimming took 10 bases from V and 6 from J; bases not matched to a gene: 3. The germline gives CDR1 MNHNS, CDR2 SASEGT. CDR3 sequence (DNA): TGTGCCACCCGGGACAGGGATGAAAAACTGTTTTTT. Protein product: CATRDRDEKLFF.

In its sample, this clone ranks as medium-sized. V usage is TRBV5-1 and J usage is TRBJ1-1; the match to TRBD1 covers 8 bases. CDR3 size: 17 residues. Germline CDR1 and CDR2: SGHRS and YFSETQ. V was pared by 4 bases and J by 1 base, with 12 bases of the junction left unmatched. The CDR3 spells CASSISPGQERNTEAFF. The CDR3 nucleotides read TGCGCCAGCAGCATTTCTCCGGGACAGGAGAGGAACACTGAAGCTTTCTTT.

The chain uses TRBV7-2 and TRBJ1-2; 10 nucleotides agree with TRBD1. From germline, CDR1 is SGHTA and CDR2 FQGNSA. With V trimmed by 3 bases and J by 6 bases, 7 bases remained unmatched. There are 15 residues in the CDR3. The CDR3, as DNA: TGTGCCAGCAGCTTCCAATCCGGGACAGGGGATGGCTACACCTTC. Encoded protein: CASSFQSGTGDGYTF.

This sequence joins TRBV27 and TRBJ1-5; D perhaps matches TRBD1 (5 bases). CDR3 length: 17 residues. Germline V lookup: CDR1 MNHEY, CDR2 SMNVEV (reference sequence). The V end lost 6 bases, the J end lost 2 bases, and 20 bases lay between the germline ends. CDR3 loop: CASSSSPGAGGNQPQHF. CDR3 in DNA: TGTGCCAGCAGCTCCTCCCCCGGGGCCGGGGGCAATCAGCCCCAGCATTTT.